Listed below are T cell receptor beta chains from one sample, sequenced in a study of blood T cell repertoires in COVID-19. Assay: immunoSEQ multiplex PCR; the TCRdb copy retains only in-frame clones and omits some. This table has about 200,000 clones, 80% appearing once. Sequencing used PBMCs or T cells enriched from blood (not recorded which). These receptors were taken from a woman in her thirties or forties with acute COVID-19. CDR3s include the opening cysteine and the closing phenylalanine or tryptophan. D genes are given only for firm matches. Size tells how often a clone was seen (once, few, many) or the class of an expanded clone, and some rows leave it out.

clone_size,j_call,d_call,v_call,cdr3_nt,cdr3_aa
NA,TRBJ2-7,NA,TRBV6-5,TGTGCCAGCAGTTCCATGACAGGCGGAGGCTACGAGCAGTACTTC,CASSSMTGGGYEQYF
NA,TRBJ2-1,NA,TRBV30,TGTGCCTGGAGTGACTTGGACAGGGAGGGCGATGAGCAGTTCTTC,CAWSDLDREGDEQFF
NA,TRBJ2-5,TRBD1,TRBV11-2,TGTGCCAGCAGCTTAAAGACAGGGATGCAAGAGACCCAGTACTTC,CASSLKTGMQETQYF
NA,TRBJ1-5,NA,TRBV18,TGTGCCAGCTCACCGTCTGGAGGGAGCAATCAGCCCCAGCATTTT,CASSPSGGSNQPQHF
NA,TRBJ2-5,TRBD1,TRBV19,TGTGCCACCCTTGGTCAGGGGGCAGGAGAGACCCAGTACTTC,CATLGQGAGETQYF
NA,TRBJ2-3,TRBD1,TRBV24-1,TGTGCCACCAGTGGCCCCAGACAGGGATCTAATTACACAGATACGCAGTATTTT,CATSGPRQGSNYTDTQYF
few,TRBJ2-7,TRBD1,TRBV7-6,TGTGCCAGCAGCCGGACAGGGGGGCACGAGCAGTACTTC,CASSRTGGHEQYF
NA,TRBJ2-5,TRBD2,TRBV11-2,TGTGCCAGCAGCTTAGTTAGCGGGGGACGCCAAGAGACCCAGTACTTC,CASSLVSGGRQETQYF
once,TRBJ1-2,NA,TRBV28,TGTGCCAGCAGTTTCGGTTTAGGGGGCTATGGCTACACCTTC,CASSFGLGGYGYTF
few,TRBJ2-5,NA,TRBV28,TGTGCCAGCAGTTTAATCGGGAACGGAGAGACCCAGTACTTC,CASSLIGNGETQYF
once,TRBJ2-5,TRBD2,TRBV11-2,TGTGCCAGCAGCTCTTTGCTAGCGGGGGGGCGTGAGACCCAGTACTTC,CASSSLLAGGRETQYF
NA,TRBJ1-2,TRBD1,TRBV12-3/TRBV12-4,TGTGCCAGCAGCCCGGACAGGGCTGGCTACACCTTC,CASSPDRAGYTF
once,TRBJ2-5,TRBD2,TRBV5-1,TGCGCCAGCAGCTTATCACTAGCGGGCCTCCAAGAGACCCAGTACTTC,CASSLSLAGLQETQYF
NA,TRBJ1-2,NA,TRBV5-1,TGCGCCAGCAGCCTGGGCCGGGGGAGCAACTATGGCTACACCTTC,CASSLGRGSNYGYTF
NA,TRBJ1-5,NA,TRBV4-1,TGCGCCAGCAGCCGAAGAACGGGCAATCAGCCCCAGCATTTT,CASSRRTGNQPQHF
NA,TRBJ2-1,NA,TRBV5-1,TGCGCCAGCAGCTTGACTGCGAGGGGGGGTTACAATGAGCAGTTCTTC,CASSLTARGGYNEQFF
few,TRBJ2-2,NA,TRBV5-8,TGTGCCAGCATCAAAAGACAAAACACCGGGGAGCTGTTTTTT,CASIKRQNTGELFF
NA,TRBJ2-5,TRBD2,TRBV7-7,TGTGCTAGCAGCTTAGTCCTAGCGGGGGGCGAGACCCAGTACTTC,CASSLVLAGGETQYF
NA,TRBJ2-5,NA,TRBV7-3,TGTGCCAGCAGCTTAACCCTAAGTACAGATCGGGAGACCCAGTACTTC,CASSLTLSTDRETQYF
NA,TRBJ2-2,TRBD2,TRBV11-3,TGTGCCAGCAACAAACGGGGGGTCGCGAACACCGGGGAGCTGTTTTTT,CASNKRGVANTGELFF
NA,TRBJ1-1,NA,TRBV6-5,TGTGCCAGCAGTCCCCCCCGGGGATCGGCTGAAGCTTTCTTT,CASSPPRGSAEAFF
NA,TRBJ2-5,NA,TRBV4-2,TGTGCCAGCAGCCAAGTGACAGTCCAAGAGACCCAGTACTTC,CASSQVTVQETQYF
NA,TRBJ2-7,TRBD2,TRBV19,TGTGCCACCCAAAGAGGGACTAGCGGCTCCTACGAGCAGTACTTC,CATQRGTSGSYEQYF
NA,TRBJ1-2,NA,TRBV5-4,TGTGCCAGCAGCTTGTGGGCAGCGGAAGGCTACACCTTC,CASSLWAAEGYTF
NA,TRBJ1-2,NA,TRBV19,TGTGCCAGTAACGATGGCTCTGGCTACACCTTC,CASNDGSGYTF
NA,TRBJ1-2,NA,TRBV6-5,TGTGCCAGCACTTTCGCAGGGTTTCACTATGGCTACACCTTC,CASTFAGFHYGYTF
NA,TRBJ1-1,NA,TRBV7-7,TGTGCTAGCAAAAGGAGCGAGAACACTGAAGCTTTCTTT,CASKRSENTEAFF
NA,TRBJ2-3,NA,TRBV2,TGTGCCAGCAGTGAACGGGTGTTAAGCACAGATACGCAGTATTTT,CASSERVLSTDTQYF
NA,TRBJ1-1,NA,TRBV12-3/TRBV12-4,TGTGCCAGCAGTTTGAAAGGGGACACTGAAGCTTTCTTT,CASSLKGDTEAFF
NA,TRBJ1-1,NA,TRBV6-5,TGTGCCAGCACCGACTTGACTGGACACGCTTTAGAAGCTTTCTTT,CASTDLTGHALEAFF
NA,TRBJ1-1,NA,TRBV7-9,TGTGCCAGCAGCTTAGAGGTTCGGGGTGAAGCTTTCTTT,CASSLEVRGEAFF
NA,TRBJ1-5,TRBD1,TRBV29-1,TGCAGCGTTGGGGACAGTGATCAGCCCCAGCATTTT,CSVGDSDQPQHF
NA,TRBJ2-6,NA,TRBV5-5,TGTGCCAGCAGAACTGGACAGTCTGGGGCCAACGTCCTGACTTTC,CASRTGQSGANVLTF
once,TRBJ2-7,NA,TRBV29-1,TGCAGCGTCGACTCTCCCCGAGGGTCTCCACAGTACTTC,CSVDSPRGSPQYF
NA,TRBJ1-5,TRBD1,TRBV27,TGTGCCAGCAGTATCTCAAGGGGGCGGCCCCAGCATTTT,CASSISRGRPQHF
NA,TRBJ1-6,NA,TRBV19,TGTGCCAGTAGTATAGCGGACAGCTCACCCCTCCACTTT,CASSIADSSPLHF
few,TRBJ2-6,NA,TRBV7-2,TGTGCCAGCAGCCCCAGGATTGGGGCCAACGTCCTGACTTTC,CASSPRIGANVLTF
NA,TRBJ2-3,NA,TRBV11-2,TGTGCCAGCAGCTACTCACGGGATACGCAGTATTTT,CASSYSRDTQYF
NA,TRBJ2-2,NA,TRBV9,TGTGCCAGCAGCGTAGTTAGTAACACCGGGGAGCTGTTTTTT,CASSVVSNTGELFF
NA,TRBJ1-1,TRBD1,TRBV5-1,TGCGCCAGCAGCTTGGCCAGGGGGCTCATGAACACTGAAGCTTTCTTT,CASSLARGLMNTEAFF
NA,TRBJ1-5,NA,TRBV9,TGTGCCAGCAGCGGGACAAGCAATCAGCCCCAGCATTTT,CASSGTSNQPQHF
NA,TRBJ2-7,NA,TRBV7-2,TGTGCCAGCAGCTTAGACGGGATAAGGGAGCAGTACTTC,CASSLDGIREQYF
NA,TRBJ1-2,TRBD1,TRBV2,TGTGCCAGCAGAAGGACAGGGGCTTCCTATGGCTACACCTTC,CASRRTGASYGYTF
NA,TRBJ2-2,TRBD2,TRBV10-3,TGTGCCATCAGTTTGACTAGCGGGAAAAGAGGCGGGGAGCTGTTTTTT,CAISLTSGKRGGELFF
NA,TRBJ2-6,TRBD1,TRBV7-3,TGTGCCAGCAGCTCTACAATTGGACAGGGGCCGTACGGGGCCAACGTCCTGACTTTC,CASSSTIGQGPYGANVLTF
NA,TRBJ1-1,NA,TRBV2,TGTGCCAGCAGTGAGAGGGAAAGATACACTGAAGCTTTCTTT,CASSERERYTEAFF
NA,TRBJ1-2,NA,TRBV28,TGTGCCATCTCGACGGGAAACTATGGCTACACCTTC,CAISTGNYGYTF
NA,TRBJ1-1,NA,TRBV19,TGTGCCAGTAGTATTCAGAGGGATACTGAAGCTTTCTTT,CASSIQRDTEAFF
NA,TRBJ1-1,TRBD1,TRBV9,TGTGCCAGCAGTCTTTCCGGGACAGGGTTATCCAACACTGAAGCTTTCTTT,CASSLSGTGLSNTEAFF
NA,TRBJ1-1,NA,TRBV28,TGTGCCAGCAGTTTACAACCCCAGGGAAAGAACACTGAAGCTTTCTTT,CASSLQPQGKNTEAFF
NA,TRBJ1-4,NA,TRBV6-2/TRBV6-3,TGTGCCAGCAGTTACCCGGGGACAGAAAAACTGTTTTTT,CASSYPGTEKLFF
NA,TRBJ1-2,NA,TRBV7-2,TGTGCCAGCAGCGAGGATTCGACAGGTTATCGTGGCTACACCTTC,CASSEDSTGYRGYTF
NA,TRBJ1-1,NA,TRBV27,TGTGCCAGCAGTTTGGGGGCGAACACTGAAGCTTTCTTT,CASSLGANTEAFF
NA,TRBJ2-5,NA,TRBV4-2,TGTGCCAGCAGCCAAGGAGGGAAGTGGCCCCAAGAGACCCAGTACTTC,CASSQGGKWPQETQYF
NA,TRBJ2-1,TRBD2,TRBV7-3,TGTGCCAGCAGCTTTAATAGACTAGCCCCCGAGCAGTTCTTC,CASSFNRLAPEQFF